These 20 T cell receptor beta chains came from one sample sequenced in a study of neurological immune-mediated disorders. TCRdb ran MiXCR on the 5' RACE reads and lists one entry per CDR3 protein. The sample records 60,000 to 75,000 distinct CDR3 sequences, 8.5% to 10% being singletons. Noted time point: longitudinal time-point 2. Sequenced material: PBMCs. The origin of the receptors is a man aged 25 to 40 in good health.

This clonotype appeared many times. J is TRBJ2-4 and V is TRBV6-6; D remains ambiguous. From germline, CDR1 is MNHNY and CDR2 SVGAGI (reference sequence). The CDR3 totals 12 residues. Trimming cost V 2 bases and J 3 bases, with 2 bases left between them. DNA for the CDR3: TGTGCCAGCAGTTACGGCAAAAACATTCAGTACTTC. Translation: CASSYGKNIQYF.

This clonotype has a count of ten or more. J is TRBJ2-5 and V is TRBV6-2 or TRBV6-3; 7 bases line up with TRBD2. CDR1 is MNHEY and CDR2 is SVGEGT in the germline V gene. The CDR3 sequence is 14 residues long. V dropped 5 bases and J dropped 5; count of bases not matched to a gene: 8. CDR3 residues: CASSTGGSLETQYF. The CDR3 DNA reads as TGTGCCAGCAGTACTGGCGGGAGTTTGGAGACCCAGTACTTC.

This clonotype was detected many times. The V gene is TRBV5-1, the J gene TRBJ1-3, with D unresolved. From germline, CDR1 is SGHRS and CDR2 YFSETQ. V was clipped by 0 bases and J by 0 bases, with 7 bases between them. CDR3 length equals 15 residues. The CDR3 region has the DNA TGCGCCAGCAGCTTGGCCGGAAGCTCTGGAAACACCATATATTTT. The encoded protein is CASSLAGSSGNTIYF. Based on the CDR3 plus reference TRBV5-1 and TRBJ1-3, the full variable domain is KAGVTQTPRYLIKTRGQQVTLSCSPISGHRSVSWYQQTPGQGLQFLFEYFSETQRNKGNFPGRFSGRQFSNSRSEMNVSTLELGDSALYLCASSLAGSSGNTIYFGEGSWLTVV.

V is TRBV5-6 and J is TRBJ2-7, with D perhaps given as TRBD1 or TRBD2 (6 bases each). Germline lookup yields CDR1 SGHDT and CDR2 YYEEEE. The CDR3 length is 16 residues. The ends were cut back, 4 bases at V and 0 bases at J, with 17 bases in the middle. The CDR3 coding sequence is TGTGCCAGCAGCCAAATTAGACAGGACTACTCCTACGAGCAGTACTTC. Amino acids: CASSQIRQDYSYEQYF.

The gene calls are TRBV29-1 and TRBJ2-5; 8 bases agree with TRBD1. Germline V gives CDR1 SQVTM, CDR2 ANQGSEA. This CDR3 has 15 residues. V was clipped by 0 bases and J by 1 base; unmatched bases: 4. CDR3 residues: CSVEDRDRRQETQYF. The CDR3 DNA sequence: TGCAGCGTTGAAGACCGGGACAGGCGCCAAGAGACCCAGTACTTC.

The chain recombines TRBV28 with TRBJ1-5; D uncertain. V was trimmed by 1 base and J by 1 base, leaving 8 bases between them. Germline V gene data show CDR1 as MDHEN and CDR2 as SYDVKM. The CDR3 is 15 amino acids. CDR3 loop: CASSLFRVSNQPQHF. CDR3 bases: TGTGCCAGCAGTTTATTCAGAGTGAGCAATCAGCCCCAGCATTTT. Based on the CDR3 plus reference TRBV28 and TRBJ1-5, the full variable domain is DVKVTQSSRYLVKRTGEKVFLECVQDMDHENMFWYRQDPGLGLRLIYFSYDVKMKEKGDIPEGYSVSREKKERFSLILESASTNQTSMYLCASSLFRVSNQPQHFGDGTRLSIL.

Of note for this clonotype: This may stem from a read error, because a much larger clone lies one nucleotide away. The chain uses TRBV5-1 and TRBJ2-1; the D is unclear. The CDR3 contains 15 residues. Germline CDR1 reads SGHRS; CDR2 reads YFSETQ. The V and J ends lost 0 bases and 8 bases respectively, with 15 bases between them. The chain's CDR3 is CASSLAGDTWDEQFF. CDR3 sequence (DNA): TGCGCCAGCAGCTTGGCTGGCGATACGTGGGATGAGCAGTTCTTC.

This clonotype was counted ten times or more. The chain has TRBV20-1 and TRBJ2-3; 8 positions agree with TRBD2. Trimming at V came to 6 bases and at J to 6 bases, leaving 11 bases not matched to a gene. Germline CDR1 and CDR2: DFQATT and SNEGSKA (reference sequence). This CDR3 has 14 residues. CDR3 DNA: TGCAGTGCGGTTGGCGGGAGGATTCTCGATACGCAGTATTTT. Translation gives CSAVGGRILDTQYF.

This clonotype appeared many times. This chain connects TRBV28 to TRBJ2-7, with 7 bases identical to TRBD1. CDR3 length: 15 amino acids. The V segment lost 6 bases and the J segment 2 bases; nucleotides outside the gene matches: 10. From germline, CDR1 is MDHEN and CDR2 SYDVKM. The CDR3 spells CASRYDRERTYEQYF. The CDR3, as DNA: TGTGCCAGCAGGTATGACAGGGAACGAACCTACGAGCAGTACTTC.

This clonotype has ten or more counts. The rearrangement joins TRBV20-1 to TRBJ2-5; the match to TRBD2 covers 8 bases. The CDR3 consists of 16 residues. V lost 7 bases to trimming and J lost 4 bases; unmatched junction nucleotides: 17. Germline CDR1 and CDR2: DFQATT and SNEGSKA (reference sequence). CDR3 sequence reads: CSVKRASGSEAETQYF. As DNA, the CDR3 is TGCAGTGTTAAGAGAGCGAGCGGGAGTGAGGCAGAGACCCAGTACTTC.

The chain has TRBV7-9 and TRBJ2-3; D uncertain. The CDR3 is 15 residues long. V was pared by 0 bases and J by 4 bases, with 11 bases between. CDR1 is SEHNR and CDR2 is FQNEAQ in the germline V gene (reference sequence). This chain's CDR3 is CASSLALARADTQYF. Written as DNA, the CDR3 is TGTGCCAGCAGCTTAGCATTAGCACGGGCAGATACGCAGTATTTT.

This clonotype was detected many times. The J gene is TRBJ2-5, the V gene TRBV5-1, with 9 bases fitting TRBD1. Germline loops: CDR1 SGHRS, CDR2 YFSETQ. J gave up 8 bases and V 4 bases, and 9 bases lay outside the gene matches. This CDR3 contains 14 residues. The CDR3 spells CASSPTGTGRTQYF. CDR3 coding DNA: TGCGCCAGCAGCCCAACCGGGACAGGGCGAACCCAGTACTTC.

This clonotype was seen many times. The V call is TRBV20-1, the J call TRBJ1-5, with 8 bases lining up with TRBD1. J lost 6 bases, V lost 5 bases, and 6 bases had no gene match. Germline CDR1 DFQATT, CDR2 SNEGSKA (reference sequence). This CDR3 contains 13 residues. Here the CDR3 DNA reads TGCAGTGCTGGGGGACAGGCTACTCAGCCCCAGCATTTT. Its protein product is CSAGGQATQPQHF.

This clonotype was counted at least ten times. The chain joins TRBV14 to TRBJ2-2; TRBD2 agrees at 11 bases. CDR1 is SGHDN and CDR2 is FVKESK in the germline V gene. The trim removed 4 bases at V and 6 bases at J, leaving 1 base unmatched. The CDR3 has 14 residues. CDR3 residues: CASSLSGRAGELFF. The DNA of the CDR3 is TGTGCCAGCAGCCTTAGCGGGAGGGCCGGGGAGCTGTTTTTT.

This chain connects TRBV18 to TRBJ1-5; D ambiguous. This CDR3 is 13 amino acids long. In germline, CDR1 is KGHSH, CDR2 LQKENI. Between the trimmed V and J ends, which lost 6 bases and 4 bases, there was a span of 10 bases. The CDR3 DNA reads TGTGCCAGCTCCTATTCTAATAATCAGCCCCAGCATTTT. Amino acid sequence: CASSYSNNQPQHF.

This clonotype showed up many times. The junction departs from the called germline gene at one end, perhaps through a read error. The chain combines TRBV20-1 with TRBJ1-2; D is uncertain. Germline assignment: CDR1 DFQATT and CDR2 SNEGSKA (reference sequence). This CDR3 comprises 11 residues. CDR3 nucleotide sequence: TGCAGTGCTAGAGATTTAACGGCTGGAATCTTC. This translates into CSARDLTAGIF.

Comments on this clonotype: It is likely a read error, because the conserved phenylalanine at the end of the CDR3 is missing. The chain recombines TRBV20-1 with TRBJ2-6, with 7 bases that match TRBD1. Losses at the gene ends were 4 bases for V and 0 bases for J; bases not matched to a gene: 3. CDR1 is DFQATT and CDR2 is SNEGSKA in the germline V gene (reference sequence). The CDR3 loop spans 15 amino acids. The CDR3 reads CSATPGGSGANVLTY. CDR3 DNA sequence: TGCAGTGCTACCCCAGGGGGCTCTGGGGCCAACGTCCTGACTTAC.

This clonotype came up many times. The chain combines TRBV20-1 with TRBJ2-1; TRBD2 agrees at 7 bases. The CDR3 covers 16 residues. Per germline, CDR1 DFQATT and CDR2 SNEGSKA (reference sequence). V trimming: 0 bases; J trimming: 8 bases; junction bases outside the gene matches: 13. The chain's CDR3 is CSARDPAGSLWDEQFF. In nucleotides, the CDR3 is TGCAGTGCTAGAGATCCAGCGGGGTCCCTTTGGGATGAGCAGTTCTTC.

This clonotype was counted at least ten times. V usage is TRBV24-1 and J usage is TRBJ2-2, with D maybe TRBD2 (5 bases). The CDR3 extends over 13 amino acids. Trimming left V 9 bases short and J 6 bases short, with 13 bases between. CDR1 KGHDR and CDR2 SFDVKD come from the germline V gene. CDR3 in amino acids: CATGGEGAGELFF. The CDR3 DNA sequence: TGTGCCACCGGAGGCGAGGGTGCCGGGGAGCTGTTTTTT.

This clonotype was seen at least ten times. V usage is TRBV3-1 and J usage is TRBJ2-3; 7 bases match TRBD2. This CDR3 spans 14 amino acids. V gave up 5 bases and J gave up 8 bases; unmatched junction bases: 10. Germline CDR1 reads LGHDT; CDR2 reads YNNKEL (reference sequence). CDR3 region: CASSAPGGGGTQYF. CDR3 DNA sequence: TGTGCCAGCAGCGCTCCGGGGGGAGGAGGTACGCAGTATTTT.